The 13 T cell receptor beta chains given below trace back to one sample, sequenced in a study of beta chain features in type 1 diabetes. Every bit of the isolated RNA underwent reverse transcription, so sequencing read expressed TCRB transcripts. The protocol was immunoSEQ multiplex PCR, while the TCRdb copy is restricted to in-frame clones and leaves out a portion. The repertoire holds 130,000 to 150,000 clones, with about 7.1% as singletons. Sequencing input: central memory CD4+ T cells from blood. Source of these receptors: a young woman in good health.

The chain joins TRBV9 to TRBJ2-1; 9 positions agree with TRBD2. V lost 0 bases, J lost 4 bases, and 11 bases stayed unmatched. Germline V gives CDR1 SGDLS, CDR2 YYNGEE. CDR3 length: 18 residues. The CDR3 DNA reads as TGTGCCAGCAGCGTAGTCGGCGGGAGGGCCTCAGAGTACAATGAGCAGTTCTTC. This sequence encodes CASSVVGGRASEYNEQFF.

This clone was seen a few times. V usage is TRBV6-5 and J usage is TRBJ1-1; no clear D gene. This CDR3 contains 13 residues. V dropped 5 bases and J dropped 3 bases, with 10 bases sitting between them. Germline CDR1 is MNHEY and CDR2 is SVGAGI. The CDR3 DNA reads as TGTGCCAGCAGTATCGGACTGCACACTGAAGCTTTCTTT. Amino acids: CASSIGLHTEAFF.

CDR3 nucleotides: TGTGCCAGCAGGGGCACAGGGAGCTCCTACAATGAGCAGTTCTTC. Amino acids: CASRGTGSSYNEQFF. The chain couples TRBV6-5 to TRBJ2-1; TRBD1 is a possible D gene (6 bases). Trimming took 6 bases from V and 0 from J, leaving 12 bases between them. Germline CDR1 MNHEY, CDR2 SVGAGI. This CDR3 comprises 15 residues.

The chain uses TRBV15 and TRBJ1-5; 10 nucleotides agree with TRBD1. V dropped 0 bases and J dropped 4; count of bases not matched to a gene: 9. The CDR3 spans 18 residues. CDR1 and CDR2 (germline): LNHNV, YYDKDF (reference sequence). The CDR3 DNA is TGTGCCACCAGCAGAGACCCCCCGGGACAGGGGACTAATCAGCCCCAGCATTTT. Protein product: CATSRDPPGQGTNQPQHF. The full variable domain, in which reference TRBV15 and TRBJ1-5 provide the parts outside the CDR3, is DAMVIQNPRYQVTQFGKPVTLSCSQTLNHNVMYWYQQKSSQAPKLLFHYYDKDFNNEADTPDNFQSRRPNTSFCFLDIRSPGLGDTAMYLCATSRDPPGQGTNQPQHFGDGTRLSIL.

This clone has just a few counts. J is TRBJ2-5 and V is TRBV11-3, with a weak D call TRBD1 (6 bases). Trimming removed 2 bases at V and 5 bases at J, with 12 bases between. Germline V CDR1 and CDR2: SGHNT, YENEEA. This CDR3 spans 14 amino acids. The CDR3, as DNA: TGTGCCAGCAGCTTAACGGCAGGGGATGAGACCCAGTACTTC. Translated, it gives CASSLTAGDETQYF. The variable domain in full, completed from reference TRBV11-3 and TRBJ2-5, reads EAGVVQSPRYKIIEKKQPVAFWCNPISGHNTLYWYLQNLGQGPELLIRYENEEAVDDSQLPKDRFSAERLKGVDSTLKIQPAELGDSAVYLCASSLTAGDETQYFGPGTRLLVL.

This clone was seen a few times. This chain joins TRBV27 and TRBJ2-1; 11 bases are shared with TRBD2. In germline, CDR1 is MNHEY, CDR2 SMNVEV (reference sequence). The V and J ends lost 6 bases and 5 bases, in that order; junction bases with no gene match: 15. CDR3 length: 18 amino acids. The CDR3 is CASSPASRLAGYHNEQFF. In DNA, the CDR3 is TGTGCCAGCAGCCCAGCCTCCCGACTAGCGGGATACCACAATGAGCAGTTCTTC.

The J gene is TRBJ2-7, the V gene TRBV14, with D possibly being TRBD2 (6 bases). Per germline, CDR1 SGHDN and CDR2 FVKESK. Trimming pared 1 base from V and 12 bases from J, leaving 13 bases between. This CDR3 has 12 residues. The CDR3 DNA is TGTGCCAGCAGCCAAGGTAGCGGACTGAGGTACTTC. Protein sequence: CASSQGSGLRYF.

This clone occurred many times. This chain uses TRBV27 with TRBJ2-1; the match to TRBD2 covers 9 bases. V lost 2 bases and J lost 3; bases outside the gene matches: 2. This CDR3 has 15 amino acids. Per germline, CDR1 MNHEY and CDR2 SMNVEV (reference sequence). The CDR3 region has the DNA TGTGCCAGCAGTTTAAGACTAGCGGACTACAATGAGCAGTTCTTC. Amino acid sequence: CASSLRLADYNEQFF.

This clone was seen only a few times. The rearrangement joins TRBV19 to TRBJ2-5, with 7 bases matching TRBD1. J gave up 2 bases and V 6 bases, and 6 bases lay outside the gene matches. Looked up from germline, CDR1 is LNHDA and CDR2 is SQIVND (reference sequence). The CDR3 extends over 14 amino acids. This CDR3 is CASREQGRQETQYF. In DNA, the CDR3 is TGTGCCAGTAGGGAACAGGGGCGGCAAGAGACCCAGTACTTC.

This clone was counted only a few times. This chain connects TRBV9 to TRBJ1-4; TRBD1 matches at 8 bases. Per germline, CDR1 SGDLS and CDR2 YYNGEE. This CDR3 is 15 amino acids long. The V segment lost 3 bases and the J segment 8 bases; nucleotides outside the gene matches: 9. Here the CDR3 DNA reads TGTGCCAGCAGCGCGCCGACAGGGGCGGGAGAAAAACTGTTTTTT. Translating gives CASSAPTGAGEKLFF.

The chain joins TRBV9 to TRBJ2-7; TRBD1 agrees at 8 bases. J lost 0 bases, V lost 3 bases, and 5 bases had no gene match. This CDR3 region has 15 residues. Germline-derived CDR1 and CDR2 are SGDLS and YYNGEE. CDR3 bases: TGTGCCAGCAGCGCCAGGGGGCCAAGCTCCTACGAGCAGTACTTC. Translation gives CASSARGPSSYEQYF.

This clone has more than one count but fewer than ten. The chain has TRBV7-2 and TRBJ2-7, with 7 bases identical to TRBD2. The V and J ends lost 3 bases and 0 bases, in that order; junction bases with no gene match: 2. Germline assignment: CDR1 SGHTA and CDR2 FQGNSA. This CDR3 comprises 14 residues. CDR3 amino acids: CASSFKRDSYEQYF. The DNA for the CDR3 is TGTGCCAGCAGCTTCAAGCGGGACTCCTACGAGCAGTACTTC.

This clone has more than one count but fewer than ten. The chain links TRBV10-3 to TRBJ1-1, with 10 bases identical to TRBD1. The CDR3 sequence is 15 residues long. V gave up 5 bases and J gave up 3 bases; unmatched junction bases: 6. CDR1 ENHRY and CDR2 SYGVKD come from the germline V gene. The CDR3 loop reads CAISPGTGADTEAFF. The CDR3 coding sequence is TGTGCCATCAGTCCCGGGACAGGGGCGGACACTGAAGCTTTCTTT.